This TCR beta chain originates from a study of identical twins. This clonotype was counted a few times. MiXCR, run by TCRdb on the 5' RACE reads, gives a single entry per CDR3 protein. Of more than 1.5 million distinct CDR3 sequences in the sample, 32% were seen once. This receptor was taken from a newborn girl in good health. Material for sequencing was cord blood.

CDR3 sequence (DNA): TGTGCCACCAGCAGAGATAGGGAGTCCTACAATGAGCAGTTCTTC. Amino acids: CATSRDRESYNEQFF. The V and J genes are TRBV15 and TRBJ2-1, with D perhaps TRBD2 (5 bases). The CDR3 contains 15 residues. Trimming took 0 bases from V and 1 from J, leaving 7 bases between them. Germline CDR1 and CDR2: LNHNV and YYDKDF (reference sequence). Complete variable domain (other parts from reference TRBV15 and TRBJ2-1): DAMVIQNPRYQVTQFGKPVTLSCSQTLNHNVMYWYQQKSSQAPKLLFHYYDKDFNNEADTPDNFQSRRPNTSFCFLDIRSPGLGDTAMYLCATSRDRESYNEQFFGPGTRLTVL.